This entry lists 18 T cell receptor beta chains sequenced from one sample in a study of blood T cells in healthy people across ages. It was with a sample-barcoded 5' primer and a J-beta primer mix that a second PCR of roughly 7 to 12 cycles was run. TCRdb reprocessed the 5' RACE reads with MiXCR, giving one entry per CDR3 protein. The sample holds under 700,000 distinct CDR3 sequences, approximately 25% seen once. The sample was also linked to a second study, of T cells of mothers and their children.

Sequencing used blood. These receptors all come from a boy younger than 18 in good health.

This clonotype came up a few times. The chain employs TRBV7-2 and TRBJ2-5; 7 nucleotides align to TRBD2. The CDR3 is 15 amino acids. CDR1 is SGHTA and CDR2 is FQGNSA in the germline V gene. J was trimmed by 2 bases and V by 1 base; bases with no gene match: 4. The CDR3 region has the DNA TGTGCCAGCAGCTTAGGGGGGGGACTTCAAGAGACCCAGTACTTC. Its protein is CASSLGGGLQETQYF.

This clonotype was picked up a small number of times. V gene TRBV3-1 combines with J gene TRBJ1-1, with 10 bases matching TRBD1. Germline V gene sequence: CDR1 LGHDT, CDR2 YNNKEL (reference sequence). Unmatched junction bases numbered 11, after V lost 0 bases and J lost 4 bases. The CDR3 consists of 18 residues. CDR3 DNA sequence: TGTGCCAGCAGCCAAGATCAGGGGTTTTGGACAGGGGGCACTGAAGCTTTCTTT. It codes for CASSQDQGFWTGGTEAFF.

V is TRBV2 and J is TRBJ2-5; 13 positions match TRBD2. The assigned J gene may be wrong: the sequence end matches TRBJ2-1 better. Germline V gene data show CDR1 as SNHLY and CDR2 as FYNNEI. This CDR3 contains 15 residues. Here the CDR3 reads CASSSTSGRAYEQFF. The CDR3 DNA reads as TGTGCCAGCAGTTCAACTAGCGGGAGGGCCTATGAGCAGTTCTTC.

V usage is TRBV20-1 and J usage is TRBJ2-5; the match to TRBD1 covers 8 bases. The assigned J gene may be wrong: the sequence end matches TRBJ2-1 better. This CDR3 region has 13 residues. CDR1 and CDR2 from the germline V gene are DFQATT and SNEGSKA (reference sequence). The CDR3 nucleotides are TGCAGTGCTAGTAGTCAGGGGGCAAATGAGCAGTTCTTC. It codes for CSASSQGANEQFF.

Only a few counts were recorded for this clonotype. V gene TRBV6-5 combines with J gene TRBJ1-2; 7 nucleotides line up with TRBD1. Germline assignment: CDR1 MNHEY and CDR2 SVGAGI. Unmatched junction bases numbered 8, after V lost 6 bases and J lost 4 bases. This CDR3 spans 14 amino acids. CDR3 region: CASSPGTALYGYTF. In DNA, the CDR3 is TGTGCCAGCAGCCCAGGGACAGCGCTCTATGGCTACACCTTC.

This clonotype was observed a handful of times. CDR3 loop: CSVFDQSSYEQYF. CDR3 in DNA: TGCAGCGTTTTTGACCAGAGCTCCTACGAGCAGTACTTC. The gene calls are TRBV29-1 and TRBJ2-5, with D unclear. The J call is in doubt because the DNA end fits TRBJ2-7 better. The CDR3 loop spans 13 amino acids. CDR1 and CDR2 (germline): SQVTM, ANQGSEA.

The rearrangement links TRBV27 to TRBJ2-3, with 14 bases that match TRBD2. CDR1 MNHEY and CDR2 SMNVEV come from the germline V gene (reference sequence). The ends lost 2 bases at V and 5 bases at J; junction bases unmatched: 0. There are 15 residues in the CDR3. CDR3 sequence: CASSLGTSGRDTQYF. The CDR3 DNA is TGTGCCAGCAGTTTAGGGACTAGCGGGAGAGATACGCAGTATTTT.

The rearrangement uses TRBV25-1 and TRBJ2-6; no definite D call. Germline V gene lookup returns CDR1 MGHDK and CDR2 SYGVNS. There are 14 residues in the CDR3. V lost 6 bases and J lost 0, with 6 bases in between. The CDR3 sequence: CASRFTSGANVLTF. In DNA form, the CDR3 reads TGTGCCAGCAGATTCACCTCTGGGGCCAACGTCCTGACTTTC.

The chain is built from TRBV3-1 and TRBJ2-1; tentatively, D is TRBD1 (7 bases). The J call may be incorrect, as the DNA end agrees better with TRBJ2-7. The germline V gene has CDR1 LGHDT and CDR2 YNNKEL (reference sequence). This CDR3 comprises 16 residues. The CDR3 protein is CASSQTQGGNFRRQYF. In DNA form, the CDR3 reads TGTGCCAGCAGCCAAACGCAGGGGGGTAACTTTAGAAGACAGTACTTC.

The chain combines TRBV20-1 with TRBJ2-7, with 9 positions matching TRBD2. This CDR3 is 15 amino acids long. Germline V gene sequence: CDR1 DFQATT, CDR2 SNEGSKA (reference sequence). The junction had 7 bases not matched to a gene; V was cut back by 0 bases and J by 4 bases. The CDR3 DNA is TGCAGTGCTAGAGAGCCCCTAGCGGGGAAGTACGAGCAGTACTTC. Amino acids: CSAREPLAGKYEQYF.

As concerns this clonotype: Sequence at one end of the junction differs from germline and may be a read error. The chain is built from TRBV7-8 and TRBJ2-1; 11 bases fit TRBD2. CDR1 SGHVS and CDR2 FQNEAQ come from the germline V gene. The CDR3 loop spans 15 amino acids. The CDR3 DNA reads as TGTGCCAGCAGCTCTAGCGGGGGGCCCTACAATGAGCCGTTCTTC. It encodes CASSSSGGPYNEPFF.

The table lists this clonotype with a few counts. CDR3 region: CASSRETRGSNTEAFF. CDR3 sequence (DNA): TGCGCCAGCAGTCGTGAAACCAGGGGCTCGAACACTGAAGCTTTCTTT. V usage is TRBV5-1 and J usage is TRBJ1-1; D perhaps matches TRBD1 (6 bases). Trimming removed 5 bases at V and 1 base at J, with 18 bases between. The CDR3 length is 16 residues. Germline-derived CDR1 and CDR2 are SGHRS and YFSETQ.

The chain uses TRBV27 and TRBJ1-5, with D unclear. V gave up 5 bases and J gave up 0 bases, with 11 bases separating them. The CDR3 extends over 15 amino acids. Looked up from germline, CDR1 is MNHEY and CDR2 is SMNVEV (reference sequence). The CDR3 loop is CASSPFKASNQPQHF. The CDR3, as DNA: TGTGCCAGCAGTCCCTTTAAGGCTAGCAATCAGCCCCAGCATTTT.

The chain employs TRBV7-6 and TRBJ2-5, with 8 bases aligning to TRBD1. CDR3 length equals 16 residues. Losses at the gene ends were 1 base for V and 5 bases for J; bases not matched to a gene: 9. Germline V lookup: CDR1 SGHVS, CDR2 FNYEAQ. DNA for the CDR3: TGTGCCAGCAGCTTAGTCGGCAGGGGGCCTGGGGAGACCCAGTACTTC. This translates into CASSLVGRGPGETQYF.

V gene TRBV20-1 combines with J gene TRBJ2-1, with 7 positions matching TRBD2. The CDR3 contains 14 residues. V lost 3 bases to trimming and J lost 4 bases; unmatched junction nucleotides: 6. Germline V lookup: CDR1 DFQATT, CDR2 SNEGSKA (reference sequence). For the CDR3, the DNA is TGCAGTGCTAGGAGCGGGACGAAATACAATGAGCAGTTCTTC. Its translation is CSARSGTKYNEQFF.

The chain combines TRBV5-1 with TRBJ2-5, with 8 bases matching TRBD2. With V trimmed by 4 bases and J by 8 bases, 10 bases remained unmatched. This CDR3 is 14 amino acids long. Per germline, CDR1 SGHRS and CDR2 YFSETQ. CDR3 sequence (DNA): TGCGCCAGCAGCGCAGGAGCGGGAGTTGGCACCCAGTACTTC. Its translation is CASSAGAGVGTQYF. The full variable domain, in which reference TRBV5-1 and TRBJ2-5 provide the parts outside the CDR3, is KAGVTQTPRYLIKTRGQQVTLSCSPISGHRSVSWYQQTPGQGLQFLFEYFSETQRNKGNFPGRFSGRQFSNSRSEMNVSTLELGDSALYLCASSAGAGVGTQYFGPGTRLLVL.

The chain recombines TRBV2 with TRBJ2-5; 10 nucleotides align to TRBD2. The assigned J gene may be wrong: the sequence end matches TRBJ2-1 better. Germline assignment: CDR1 SNHLY and CDR2 FYNNEI. The CDR3 sequence is 16 residues long. In nucleotides, the CDR3 is TGTGCCAGCAGTGATAGGGCTAGCGGGAGCCCCAATGAGCAGTTCTTC. Encoded protein: CASSDRASGSPNEQFF.

This clonotype was seen only a few times. This chain uses TRBV7-2 with TRBJ2-7, with a weak D call TRBD1 (5 bases). This CDR3 has 16 amino acids. In germline, CDR1 is SGHTA, CDR2 FQGNSA. V lost 5 bases to trimming and J lost 5 bases, with 22 bases between them. The DNA for the CDR3 is TGTGCCAGCAGCACCCGAAGGGGCGCCAGAGGCGACGAGCAGTACTTC. The encoded protein is CASSTRRGARGDEQYF.